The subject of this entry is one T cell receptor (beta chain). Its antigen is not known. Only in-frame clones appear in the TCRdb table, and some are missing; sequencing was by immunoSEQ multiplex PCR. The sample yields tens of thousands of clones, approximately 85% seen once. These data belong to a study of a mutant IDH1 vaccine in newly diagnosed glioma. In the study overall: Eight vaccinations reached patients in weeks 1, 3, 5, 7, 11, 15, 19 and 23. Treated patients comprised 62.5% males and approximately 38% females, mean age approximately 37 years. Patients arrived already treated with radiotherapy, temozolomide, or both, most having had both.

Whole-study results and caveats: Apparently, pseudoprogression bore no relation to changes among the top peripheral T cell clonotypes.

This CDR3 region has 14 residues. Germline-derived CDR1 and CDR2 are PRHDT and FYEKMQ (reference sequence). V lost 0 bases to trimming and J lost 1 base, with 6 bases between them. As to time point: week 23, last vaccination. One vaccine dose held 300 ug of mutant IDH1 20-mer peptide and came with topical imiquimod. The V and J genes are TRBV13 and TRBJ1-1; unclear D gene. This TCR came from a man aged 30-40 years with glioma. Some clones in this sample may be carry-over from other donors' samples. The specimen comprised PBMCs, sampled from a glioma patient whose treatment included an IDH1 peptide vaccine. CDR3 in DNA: TGTGCCAGCAGCTTAGGCCGGAGGAACACTGAAGCTTTCTTT. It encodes CASSLGRRNTEAFF.